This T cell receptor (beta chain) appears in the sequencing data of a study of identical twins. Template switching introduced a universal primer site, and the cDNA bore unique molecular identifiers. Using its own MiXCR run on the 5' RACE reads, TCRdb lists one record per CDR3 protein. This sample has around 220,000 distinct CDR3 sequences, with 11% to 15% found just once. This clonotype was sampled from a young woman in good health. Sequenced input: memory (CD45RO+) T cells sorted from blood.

The CDR3 nucleotides read TGTGCCAGCAGCTTACTAGCGGGAGGGCCGACAGATACGCAGTATTTT. Residues: CASSLLAGGPTDTQYF. The chain employs TRBV7-2 and TRBJ2-3; 12 positions agree with TRBD2. The CDR3 is 16 residues long. Looked up from germline, CDR1 is SGHTA and CDR2 is FQGNSA. The V gene end was trimmed by 2 bases and the J gene end by 3 bases; junction bases not matched to a gene: 3. The full variable domain, with the rest looked up from reference TRBV7-2 and TRBJ2-3, is GAGVSQSPSNKVTEKGKDVELRCDPISGHTALYWYRQSLGQGLEFLIYFQGNSAPDKSGLPSDRFSAERTGGSVSTLTIQRTQQEDSAVYLCASSLLAGGPTDTQYFGPGTRLTVL.